This T cell receptor beta chain was identified during a study of T cells after yellow fever vaccination. This clonotype was found many times. Its antigen remains unidentified. V was shortened by 0 bases and J by 3 bases, with 4 bases between the two germline ends. Germline loops: CDR1 SGHDT, CDR2 YYEEEE. CDR3 length equals 12 residues. The authors made TCR cDNA by 5'RACE template switching, adding a universal primer site and UMIs. TCRdb re-called the 5' RACE reads with MiXCR, one entry per CDR3 protein. Of tens of thousands of distinct CDR3 sequences in the sample, approximately 7% were seen once. Findings of the study overall: The study noted that FACS-sorted repertoires could contain abundant clonotypes contaminating from the bulk population.

The TCR was taken from a young man who received the YFV17D yellow fever vaccine. The V call is TRBV5-6, the J call TRBJ2-7; no clear D gene. Sequenced material: CD8+ T cells sorted from PBMCs, taken 15 days after the yellow fever booster vaccination. Here the CDR3 reads CASSLGVYEQYF. CDR3 DNA: TGTGCCAGCAGCTTGGGAGTCTACGAGCAGTACTTC.